This T cell receptor (beta chain) was documented in a study of control samples from healthy donors and cancer patients. The CDR3 has 15 residues. The V and J ends lost 5 bases and 9 bases respectively, with 17 bases between them. Germline CDR1 is MNHEY and CDR2 is SMNVEV (reference sequence). TCRdb's copy holds only in-frame clones and misses some; the assay was immunoSEQ multiplex PCR. The table shows about 160,000 clones, with roughly 95% occurring only once. This chain joins TRBV27 and TRBJ1-6; no clear D gene. The receptor was isolated from a woman in her 30s in good health. Sequencing input: blood. The CDR3 DNA reads TGTGCCAGCAGTGCCAGAAAGCGACCTGGTTCACCCCTCCACTTT. This codes for CASSARKRPGSPLHF.